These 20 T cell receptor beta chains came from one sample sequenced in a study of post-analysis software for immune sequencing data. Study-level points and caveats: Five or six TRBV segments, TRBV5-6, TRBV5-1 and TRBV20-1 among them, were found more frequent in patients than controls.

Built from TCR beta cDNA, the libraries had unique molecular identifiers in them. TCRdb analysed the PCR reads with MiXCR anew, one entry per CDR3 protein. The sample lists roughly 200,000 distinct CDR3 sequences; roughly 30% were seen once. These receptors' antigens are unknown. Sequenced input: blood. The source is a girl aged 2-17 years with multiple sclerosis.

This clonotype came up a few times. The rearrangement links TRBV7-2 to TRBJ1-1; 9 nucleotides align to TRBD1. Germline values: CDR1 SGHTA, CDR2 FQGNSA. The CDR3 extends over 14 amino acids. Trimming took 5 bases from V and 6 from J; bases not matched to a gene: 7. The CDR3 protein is CASSANRGPAEAFF. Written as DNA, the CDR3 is TGTGCCAGCAGCGCGAACAGGGGGCCGGCTGAAGCTTTCTTT.

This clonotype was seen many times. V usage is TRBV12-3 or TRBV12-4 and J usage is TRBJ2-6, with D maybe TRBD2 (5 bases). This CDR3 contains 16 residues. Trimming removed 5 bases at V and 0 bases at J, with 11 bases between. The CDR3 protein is CASSPNRGSGANVLTF. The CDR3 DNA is TGTGCCAGCAGTCCCAATCGGGGCTCTGGGGCCAACGTCCTGACTTTC.

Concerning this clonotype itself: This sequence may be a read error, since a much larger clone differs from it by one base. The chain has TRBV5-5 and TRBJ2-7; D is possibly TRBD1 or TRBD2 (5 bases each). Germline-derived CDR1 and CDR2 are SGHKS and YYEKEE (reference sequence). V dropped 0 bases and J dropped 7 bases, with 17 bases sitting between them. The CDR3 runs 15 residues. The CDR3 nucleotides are TGTGCCAGCAGCTTGGACGGGGCCTCCTACAATGAGCAGTACTTC. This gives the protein CASSLDGASYNEQYF.

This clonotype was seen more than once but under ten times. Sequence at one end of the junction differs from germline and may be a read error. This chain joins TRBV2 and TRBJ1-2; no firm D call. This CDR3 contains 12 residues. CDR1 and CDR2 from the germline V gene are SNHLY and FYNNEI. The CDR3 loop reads CAGSEGFYGYTF. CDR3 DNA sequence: TGTGCCGGCAGTGAGGGTTTCTATGGCTACACCTTC.

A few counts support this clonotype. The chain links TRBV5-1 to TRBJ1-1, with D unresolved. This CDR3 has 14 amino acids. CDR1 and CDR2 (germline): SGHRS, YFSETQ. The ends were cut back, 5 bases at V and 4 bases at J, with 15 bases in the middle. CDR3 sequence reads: CASSVRPTGTEAFF. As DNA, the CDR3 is TGCGCCAGCAGTGTTAGGCCGACCGGCACTGAAGCTTTCTTT.

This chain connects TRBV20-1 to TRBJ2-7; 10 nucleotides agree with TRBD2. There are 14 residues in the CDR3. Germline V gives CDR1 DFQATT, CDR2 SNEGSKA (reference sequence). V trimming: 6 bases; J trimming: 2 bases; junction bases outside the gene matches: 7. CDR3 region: CSALGLANPYEQYF. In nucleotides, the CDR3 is TGCAGTGCCTTGGGACTAGCGAACCCCTACGAGCAGTACTTC.

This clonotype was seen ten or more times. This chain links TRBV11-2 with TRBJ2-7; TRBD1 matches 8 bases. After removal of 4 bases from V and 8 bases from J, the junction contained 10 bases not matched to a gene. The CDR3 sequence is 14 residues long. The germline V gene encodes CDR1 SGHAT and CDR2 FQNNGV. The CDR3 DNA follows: TGTGCCAGCAGCTCCCAGGGGGCGCAGTCCAAGCAGTACTTC. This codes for CASSSQGAQSKQYF. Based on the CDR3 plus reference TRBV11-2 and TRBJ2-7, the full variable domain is EAGVAQSPRYKIIEKRQSVAFWCNPISGHATLYWYQQILGQGPKLLIQFQNNGVVDDSQLPKDRFSAERLKGVDSTLKIQPAKLEDSAVYLCASSSQGAQSKQYFGPGTRLTVT.

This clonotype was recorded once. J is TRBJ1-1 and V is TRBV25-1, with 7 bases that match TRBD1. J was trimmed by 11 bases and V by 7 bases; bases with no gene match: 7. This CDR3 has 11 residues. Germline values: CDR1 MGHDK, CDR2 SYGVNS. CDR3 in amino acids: CASNQGGGAFF. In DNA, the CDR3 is TGTGCCAGCAACCAGGGGGGAGGGGCTTTCTTT.

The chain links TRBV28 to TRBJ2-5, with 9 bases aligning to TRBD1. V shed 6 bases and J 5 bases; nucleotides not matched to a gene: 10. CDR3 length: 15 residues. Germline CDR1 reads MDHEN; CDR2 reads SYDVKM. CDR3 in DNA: TGTGCCAGCAGCCGATTTAGTGGGACAGGGGAGACCCAGTACTTC. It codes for CASSRFSGTGETQYF.

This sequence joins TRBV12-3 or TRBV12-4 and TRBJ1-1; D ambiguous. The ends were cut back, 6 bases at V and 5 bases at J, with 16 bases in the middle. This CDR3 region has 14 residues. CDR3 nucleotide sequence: TGTGCCAGCAGCACTCACCGACGAGGGACTGAAGCTTTCTTT. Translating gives CASSTHRRGTEAFF.

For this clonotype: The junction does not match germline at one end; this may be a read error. The CDR3 loop is CASRESGGDKKLFF. The CDR3 coding sequence is TGCGCCAGCAGGGAGTCAGGGGGCGACAAAAAACTGTTTTTT. The chain combines TRBV10-1 with TRBJ1-4; 8 bases agree with TRBD1. This CDR3 has 14 amino acids. Germline V gene data show CDR1 as WNHNN and CDR2 as SYGVQD (reference sequence).

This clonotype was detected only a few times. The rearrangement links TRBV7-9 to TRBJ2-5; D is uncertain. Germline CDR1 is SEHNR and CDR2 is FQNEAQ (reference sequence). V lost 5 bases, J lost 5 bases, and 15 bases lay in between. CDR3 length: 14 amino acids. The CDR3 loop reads CASSPEVVSETQYF. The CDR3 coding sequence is TGTGCCAGCAGCCCCGAGGTGGTTTCGGAGACCCAGTACTTC.

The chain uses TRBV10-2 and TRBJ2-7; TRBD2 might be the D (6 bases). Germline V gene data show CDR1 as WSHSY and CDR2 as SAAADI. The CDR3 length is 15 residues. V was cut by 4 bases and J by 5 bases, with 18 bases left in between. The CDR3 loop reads CASSVLGLSGHEQYF. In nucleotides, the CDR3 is TGCGCCAGCAGTGTCCTGGGACTGTCGGGGCACGAGCAGTACTTC.

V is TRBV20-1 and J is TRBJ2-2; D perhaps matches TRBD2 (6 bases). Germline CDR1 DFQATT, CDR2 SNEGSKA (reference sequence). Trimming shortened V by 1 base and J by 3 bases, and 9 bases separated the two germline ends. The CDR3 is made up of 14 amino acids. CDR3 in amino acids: CSARVGLHTGELFF. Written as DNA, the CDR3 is TGCAGTGCTAGAGTGGGACTTCACACCGGGGAGCTGTTTTTT.

The CDR3 protein is CASRPAGWWTEAFF. Written as DNA, the CDR3 is TGTGCCAGCAGGCCGGCAGGGTGGTGGACTGAAGCTTTCTTT. The chain recombines TRBV28 with TRBJ1-1, with D maybe TRBD1 (5 bases). The CDR3 runs 14 residues. Trimming took 6 bases from V and 5 from J, leaving 16 bases between them. The germline CDR1 and CDR2 sequences are MDHEN and SYDVKM.

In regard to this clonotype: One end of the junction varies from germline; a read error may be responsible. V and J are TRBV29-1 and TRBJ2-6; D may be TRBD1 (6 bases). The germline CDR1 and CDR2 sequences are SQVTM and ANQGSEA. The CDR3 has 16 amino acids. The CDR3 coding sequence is TGCAGCGTTTTCCGGGACACTGACTCTGGGGCCAACGTCCGGACTTTC. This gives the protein CSVFRDTDSGANVRTF.

The CDR3 is CASSSAQGGETQYF. The CDR3 nucleotides are TGCGCCAGCAGCTCGGCCCAGGGGGGGGAGACCCAGTACTTC. V usage is TRBV5-1 and J usage is TRBJ2-5; either TRBD1 or TRBD2 may fit D (7 bases each). CDR1 and CDR2 (germline): SGHRS, YFSETQ. CDR3 size: 14 residues. V lost 3 bases and J lost 5, with 14 bases in between.

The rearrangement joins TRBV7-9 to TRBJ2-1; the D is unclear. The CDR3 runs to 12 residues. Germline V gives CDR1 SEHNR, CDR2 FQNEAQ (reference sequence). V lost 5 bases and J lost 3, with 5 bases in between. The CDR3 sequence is CASSRDYNEQFF. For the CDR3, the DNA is TGTGCCAGCAGCAGAGACTACAATGAGCAGTTCTTC. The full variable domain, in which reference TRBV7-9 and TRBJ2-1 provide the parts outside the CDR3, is DTGVSQNPRHKITKRGQNVTFRCDPISEHNRLYWYRQTLGQGPEFLTYFQNEAQLEKSRLLSDRFSAERPKGSFSTLEIQRTEQGDSAMYLCASSRDYNEQFFGPGTRLTVL.

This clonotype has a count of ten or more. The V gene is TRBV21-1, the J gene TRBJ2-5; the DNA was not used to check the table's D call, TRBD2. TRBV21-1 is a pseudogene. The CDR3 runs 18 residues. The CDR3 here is CASSTTSGRASGEETQYF. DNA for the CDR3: TGTGCCAGCAGCACAACTAGCGGGAGGGCATCAGGCGAGGAGACCCAGTACTTC.

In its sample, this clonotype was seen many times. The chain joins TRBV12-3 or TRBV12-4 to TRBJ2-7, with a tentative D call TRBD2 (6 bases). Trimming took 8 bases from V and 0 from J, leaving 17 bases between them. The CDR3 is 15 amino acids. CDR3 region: CASGLTGTASYEQYF. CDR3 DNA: TGTGCCAGCGGATTAACCGGGACTGCCTCCTACGAGCAGTACTTC.